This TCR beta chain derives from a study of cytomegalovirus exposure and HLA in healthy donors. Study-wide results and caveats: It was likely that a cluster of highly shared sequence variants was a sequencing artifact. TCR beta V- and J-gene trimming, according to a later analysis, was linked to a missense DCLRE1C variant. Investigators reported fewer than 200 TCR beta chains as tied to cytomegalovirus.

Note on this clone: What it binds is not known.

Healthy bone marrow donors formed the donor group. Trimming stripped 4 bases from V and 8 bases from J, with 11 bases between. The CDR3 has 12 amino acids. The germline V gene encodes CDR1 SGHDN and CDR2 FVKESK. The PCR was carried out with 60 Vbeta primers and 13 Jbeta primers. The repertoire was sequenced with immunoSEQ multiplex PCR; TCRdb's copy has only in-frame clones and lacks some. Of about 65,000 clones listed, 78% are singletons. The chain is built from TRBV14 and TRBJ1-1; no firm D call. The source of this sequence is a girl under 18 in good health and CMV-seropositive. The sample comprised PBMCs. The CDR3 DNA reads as TGTGCCAGCAGCCCGGGTCCCCCCGAAGCTTTCTTT. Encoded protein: CASSPGPPEAFF.